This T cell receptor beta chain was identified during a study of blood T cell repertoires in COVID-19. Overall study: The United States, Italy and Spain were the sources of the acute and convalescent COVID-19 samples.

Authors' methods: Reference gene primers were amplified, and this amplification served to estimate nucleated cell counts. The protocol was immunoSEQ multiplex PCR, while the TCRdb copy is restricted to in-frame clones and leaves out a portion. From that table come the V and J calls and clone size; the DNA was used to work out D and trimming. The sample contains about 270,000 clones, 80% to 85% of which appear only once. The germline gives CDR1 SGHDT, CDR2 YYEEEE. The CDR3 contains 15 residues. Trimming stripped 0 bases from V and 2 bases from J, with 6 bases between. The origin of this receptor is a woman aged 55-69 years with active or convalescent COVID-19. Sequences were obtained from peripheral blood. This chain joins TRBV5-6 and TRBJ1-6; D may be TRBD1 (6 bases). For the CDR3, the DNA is TGTGCCAGCAGCTTGGAGGGGGCCTATAATTCACCCCTCCACTTT. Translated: CASSLEGAYNSPLHF.